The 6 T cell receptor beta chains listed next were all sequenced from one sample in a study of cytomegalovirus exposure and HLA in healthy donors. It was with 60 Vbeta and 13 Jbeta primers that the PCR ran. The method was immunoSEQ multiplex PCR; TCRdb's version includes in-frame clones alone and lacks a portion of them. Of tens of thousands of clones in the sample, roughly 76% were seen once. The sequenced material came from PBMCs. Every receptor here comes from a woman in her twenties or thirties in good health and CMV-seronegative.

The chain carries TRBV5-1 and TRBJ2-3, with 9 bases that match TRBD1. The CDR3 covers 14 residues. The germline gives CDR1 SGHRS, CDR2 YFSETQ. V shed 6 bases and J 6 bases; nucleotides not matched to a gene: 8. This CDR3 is CASIASTGGDTQYF. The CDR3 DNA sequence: TGCGCCAGCATCGCTTCTACAGGGGGCGATACGCAGTATTTT.

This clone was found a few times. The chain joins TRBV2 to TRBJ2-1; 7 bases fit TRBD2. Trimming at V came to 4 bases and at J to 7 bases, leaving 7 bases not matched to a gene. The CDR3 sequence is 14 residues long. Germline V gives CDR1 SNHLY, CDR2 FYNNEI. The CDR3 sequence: CASSVWTSQNEQFF. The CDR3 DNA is TGTGCCAGCAGTGTCTGGACTAGTCAAAATGAGCAGTTCTTC.

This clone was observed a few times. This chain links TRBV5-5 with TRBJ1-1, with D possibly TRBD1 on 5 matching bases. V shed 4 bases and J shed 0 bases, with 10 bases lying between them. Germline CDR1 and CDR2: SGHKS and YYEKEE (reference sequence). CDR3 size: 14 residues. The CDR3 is CASSIQQVNTEAFF. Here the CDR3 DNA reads TGTGCCAGCAGCATCCAACAGGTGAACACTGAAGCTTTCTTT.

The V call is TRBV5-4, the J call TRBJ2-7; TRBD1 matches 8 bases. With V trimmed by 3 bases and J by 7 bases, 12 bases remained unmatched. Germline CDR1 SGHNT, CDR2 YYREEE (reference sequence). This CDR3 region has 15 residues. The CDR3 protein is CASSSTDRERREQYF. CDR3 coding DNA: TGTGCCAGCAGCTCGACGGACAGGGAAAGAAGGGAGCAGTACTTC.

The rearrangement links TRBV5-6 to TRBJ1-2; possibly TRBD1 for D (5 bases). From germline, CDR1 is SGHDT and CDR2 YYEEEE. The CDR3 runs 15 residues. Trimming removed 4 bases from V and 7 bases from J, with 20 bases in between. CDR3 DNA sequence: TGTGCCAGCAGCCTGGGGTTTGGGGCCGTTTTTGGCTACACCTTC. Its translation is CASSLGFGAVFGYTF.

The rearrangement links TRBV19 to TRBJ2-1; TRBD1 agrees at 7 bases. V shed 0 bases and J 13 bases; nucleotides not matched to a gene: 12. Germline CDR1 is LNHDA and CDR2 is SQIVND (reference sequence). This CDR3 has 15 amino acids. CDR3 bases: TGTGCCAGTAGTATAGACCCCGAGGGGACAGCCCGTCAGTTCTTC. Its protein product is CASSIDPEGTARQFF.